The 27 T cell receptor beta chains listed next were all sequenced from one sample in a study of blood T cell repertoires in COVID-19. Repertoires were generated with immunoSEQ multiplex PCR, while TCRdb's copy carries only in-frame clones and drops some. The sample includes about 190,000 clones, roughly 85% of them seen just once. The specimen was peripheral blood. These receptors all come from a man between 60 and 75 years old with active or convalescent COVID-19.

The V call is TRBV7-9, the J call TRBJ2-2, with 8 bases fitting TRBD1. This CDR3 has 16 residues. Germline V gene data show CDR1 as SEHNR and CDR2 as FQNEAQ (reference sequence). J was trimmed by 1 base and V by 1 base; bases with no gene match: 2. The CDR3, as DNA: TGTGCCAGCAGCTTAGTCGGACAGGGGAACACCGGGGAGCTGTTTTTT. Translating it yields CASSLVGQGNTGELFF.

Here the CDR3 DNA reads TGCGCCAGCAGCCCACCGGGTTCCCTTTGGAACACCATATATTTT. This translates into CASSPPGSLWNTIYF. The chain carries TRBV4-1 and TRBJ1-3; D not resolved. The CDR3 is 15 residues long. V was trimmed by 4 bases and J by 7 bases, leaving 17 bases between them. In germline, CDR1 is MGHRA, CDR2 YSYEKL.

The genes are TRBV7-2 and TRBJ1-6, with a possible D match to TRBD1 (5 bases). The CDR3 covers 15 residues. Trimming shortened V by 2 bases and J by 7 bases, and 12 bases separated the two germline ends. The germline gives CDR1 SGHTA, CDR2 FQGNSA. CDR3 loop: CASSLIAGWNSPLHF. Written as DNA, the CDR3 is TGTGCCAGCAGCTTAATCGCAGGGTGGAATTCACCCCTCCACTTT.

In its sample, this clone was seen once. Relative to the germline gene, one junction end is altered; a read error may explain this. The chain is built from TRBV6-2 or TRBV6-3 and TRBJ2-1, with 8 positions matching TRBD1. Germline V gives CDR1 MNHEY, CDR2 SVGEGT. This CDR3 contains 12 residues. The CDR3 reads CASSSRTGQGVF. CDR3 DNA: TGTGCCAGCAGTTCCCGGACAGGGCAAGGTGTCTTC.

V is TRBV15 and J is TRBJ1-2; TRBD1 matches 7 bases. This CDR3 comprises 13 residues. The V and J ends lost 3 bases and 7 bases, in that order; junction bases with no gene match: 5. The V gene's germline CDR1 is LNHNV and CDR2 YYDKDF (reference sequence). CDR3 amino acids: CATSSDDRVGYTF. CDR3 DNA: TGTGCCACCAGCAGTGACGACAGGGTTGGCTACACCTTC.

The chain is built from TRBV5-1 and TRBJ1-4; TRBD1 might be the D (6 bases). The CDR3 covers 16 residues. V was cut by 1 base and J by 0 bases, with 10 bases left in between. CDR1 and CDR2 (germline): SGHRS, YFSETQ. CDR3 in amino acids: CASSLLTGSTNEKLFF. The DNA for the CDR3 is TGCGCCAGCAGCTTGCTAACAGGGTCAACTAATGAAAAACTGTTTTTT.

The gene calls are TRBV9 and TRBJ2-2, with 7 nucleotides matching TRBD2. Looked up from germline, CDR1 is SGDLS and CDR2 is YYNGEE. This CDR3 has 14 residues. J lost 7 bases, V lost 6 bases, and 9 bases had no gene match. CDR3 residues: CASNSRASGGELFF. CDR3 bases: TGTGCCAGCAACTCTAGGGCTAGCGGCGGGGAGCTGTTTTTT. The full variable domain, rest sourced from reference TRBV9 and TRBJ2-2, is DSGVTQTPKHLITATGQRVTLRCSPRSGDLSVYWYQQSLDQGLQFLIQYYNGEERAKGNILERFSAQQFPDLHSELNLSSLELGDSALYFCASNSRASGGELFFGEGSRLTVL.

This clone appeared a single time. The V call is TRBV7-6, the J call TRBJ1-5, with 7 bases that match TRBD1. Trimming at V came to 2 bases and at J to 2 bases, leaving 9 bases not matched to a gene. The CDR3 covers 17 residues. Germline-derived CDR1 and CDR2 are SGHVS and FNYEAQ. The CDR3 reads CASSLPPGGVGNQPQHF. The CDR3 region has the DNA TGTGCCAGCAGCTTACCCCCAGGGGGAGTCGGCAATCAGCCCCAGCATTTT.

This chain connects TRBV2 to TRBJ2-7; D is unclear. V was clipped by 4 bases and J by 2 bases, with 6 bases between them. Germline V gives CDR1 SNHLY, CDR2 FYNNEI. This CDR3 spans 12 amino acids. In DNA, the CDR3 is TGTGCCAGCAGTGGGCAGGCCTACGAGCAGTACTTC. Its translation is CASSGQAYEQYF.

V is TRBV4-2 and J is TRBJ1-1, with 7 bases matching TRBD1. The CDR3 contains 15 residues. V shed 3 bases and J 3 bases; nucleotides not matched to a gene: 7. CDR1 is LGHNA, CDR2 YNFKEQ, per germline. The CDR3: CASSQGQIGDTEAFF. CDR3 sequence (DNA): TGTGCCAGCAGCCAGGGACAGATCGGGGACACTGAAGCTTTCTTT.

V gene TRBV4-1 combines with J gene TRBJ2-3; 8 bases map to TRBD2. Looked up from germline, CDR1 is MGHRA and CDR2 is YSYEKL. This CDR3 region has 16 residues. With 4 bases clipped from V and 3 bases from J, the junction kept 9 bases outside the gene matches. The CDR3 DNA reads TGCGCCAGCAGCCTCCGGGCGGGGGGCACGACAGATACGCAGTATTTT. Its protein product is CASSLRAGGTTDTQYF.

The chain is built from TRBV21-1 and TRBJ2-3; no check of the table's D call, TRBD2, against the DNA was made. TRBV21-1 is a recognized pseudogene. This CDR3 is 13 amino acids long. The DNA of the CDR3 is TGTGCCGAGTGTCCCGTTTGCACAGATACGCAGTATTTT. It translates to CAECPVCTDTQYF.

Worth noting for this clone: A read error may produce the germline difference seen at one junction end. V gene TRBV9 combines with J gene TRBJ2-2; D perhaps matches TRBD1 (6 bases). There are 14 residues in the CDR3. Germline V lookup: CDR1 SGDLS, CDR2 YYNGEE. CDR3 in amino acids: CASRGPANTGELFF. DNA of the CDR3: TGTGCGAGCAGGGGCCCCGCGAACACCGGGGAGCTGTTTTTT.

The rearrangement joins TRBV19 to TRBJ1-1, with 7 bases identical to TRBD1. Looked up from germline, CDR1 is LNHDA and CDR2 is SQIVND (reference sequence). J lost 2 bases, V lost 4 bases, and 7 bases had no gene match. The CDR3 runs to 15 residues. DNA for the CDR3: TGTGCCAGTAGTACTTGGACAGGACTTAACACTGAAGCTTTCTTT. It yields the protein CASSTWTGLNTEAFF. The full variable domain, in which reference TRBV19 and TRBJ1-1 provide the parts outside the CDR3, is DGGITQSPKYLFRKEGQNVTLSCEQNLNHDAMYWYRQDPGQGLRLIYYSQIVNDFQKGDIAEGYSVSREKKESFPLTVTSAQKNPTAFYLCASSTWTGLNTEAFFGQGTRLTVV.

The rearrangement uses TRBV29-1 and TRBJ1-6; D possibly corresponds to TRBD1 (6 bases). The CDR3 runs to 14 residues. V dropped 6 bases and J dropped 9 bases, with 18 bases sitting between them. CDR1 and CDR2 (germline): SQVTM, ANQGSEA. CDR3 sequence: CSVPGEQDGSPLHF. In DNA, the CDR3 is TGCAGCGTCCCAGGGGAACAAGATGGTTCACCCCTCCACTTT.

The chain has TRBV27 and TRBJ2-1; D gene uncertain. There are 13 residues in the CDR3. V was pared by 3 bases and J by 3 bases, with 6 bases between. In germline, CDR1 is MNHEY, CDR2 SMNVEV (reference sequence). The CDR3 is CASSFTDYNEQFF. In DNA form, the CDR3 reads TGTGCCAGCAGTTTTACAGACTACAATGAGCAGTTCTTC.

This chain connects TRBV5-4 to TRBJ2-3; no reliable D call. Germline V gives CDR1 SGHNT, CDR2 YYREEE (reference sequence). CDR3 length: 14 residues. V dropped 0 bases and J dropped 1 base, with 6 bases sitting between them. CDR3 protein: CASSLVQGTDTQYF. Written as DNA, the CDR3 is TGTGCCAGCAGCTTGGTCCAGGGCACAGATACGCAGTATTTT.

The table lists this clone with a count of one. The chain employs TRBV3-1 (or the pseudogene TRBV3-2) and TRBJ1-1, with unresolved D. This CDR3 region has 14 residues. The germline V gene encodes CDR1 LGHDT and CDR2 YNNKEL (reference sequence). V lost 0 bases and J 5 bases, leaving 10 bases between the germline ends. CDR3 region: CASSQEFTGTEAFF. DNA for the CDR3: TGTGCCAGCAGCCAAGAATTCACCGGTACTGAAGCTTTCTTT.

This chain links TRBV5-1 with TRBJ1-1, with no clear D. With 4 bases removed from V and 0 bases from J, the gap between germline ends came to 16 bases. Germline loops: CDR1 SGHRS, CDR2 YFSETQ. The CDR3 sequence is 16 residues long. The CDR3 is CASSRWSRGLNTEAFF. The CDR3 DNA sequence: TGCGCCAGCAGCAGATGGAGTCGGGGTTTGAACACTGAAGCTTTCTTT.

The V and J genes are TRBV6-1 and TRBJ2-5, with a possible D match to TRBD2 (6 bases). The V gene lost 2 bases and the J gene lost 13 bases, with 17 bases spanning the gap. This CDR3 contains 13 residues. CDR1 and CDR2 from the germline V gene are MNHNS and SASEGT. CDR3 amino acids: CASSENRGGFRYF. Here the CDR3 DNA reads TGTGCCAGCAGTGAAAATAGGGGAGGCTTTCGGTACTTC.

V and J are TRBV5-4 and TRBJ1-1; a possible D gene is TRBD1 (5 bases). Germline CDR1 and CDR2: SGHNT and YYREEE (reference sequence). Trimming shortened V by 6 bases and J by 3 bases, and 21 bases separated the two germline ends. The CDR3 runs 16 residues. DNA for the CDR3: TGTGCCAGCACCGGTGGGGGGGTTAGTTGGGACACTGAAGCTTTCTTT. As protein: CASTGGGVSWDTEAFF.

This rearrangement joins TRBV18 to TRBJ1-2; 8 bases match TRBD1. This CDR3 is 18 amino acids long. CDR1 and CDR2 (germline): KGHSH, LQKENI. With 3 bases clipped from V and 7 bases from J, the junction kept 19 bases outside the gene matches. The CDR3 nucleotides read TGTGCCAGCTCACCTTTCGACCCCAGGACAGGGTTGCGAAGTGGCTACACCTTC. Amino acids: CASSPFDPRTGLRSGYTF.

J is TRBJ2-1 and V is TRBV5-1, with TRBD2 identical over 13 bases. V lost 7 bases to trimming and J lost 1 base; unmatched junction nucleotides: 5. Germline values: CDR1 SGHRS, CDR2 YFSETQ. The CDR3 sequence is 16 residues long. CDR3 bases: TGCGCCAGCCGGACTAGCGGGGGCGCGTCCTACAATGAGCAGTTCTTC. It codes for CASRTSGGASYNEQFF.

The rearrangement uses TRBV5-6 and TRBJ2-3, with 8 nucleotides matching TRBD2. This CDR3 comprises 16 residues. CDR1 SGHDT and CDR2 YYEEEE come from the germline V gene. The junction had 10 bases not matched to a gene; V was cut back by 2 bases and J by 5 bases. For the CDR3, the DNA is TGTGCCAGCAGCTTTAGCCCGACTAGCGAGGAAGATACGCAGTATTTT. Protein: CASSFSPTSEEDTQYF.

The chain uses TRBV10-3 and TRBJ2-1; TRBD1 matches at 7 bases. The CDR3 has 15 amino acids. Germline trimming cut 4 bases from V and 4 bases from J; bases unmatched to any gene: 7. Looked up from germline, CDR1 is ENHRY and CDR2 is SYGVKD. CDR3: CAISAGQAQYNEQFF. In DNA, the CDR3 is TGTGCCATCAGTGCCGGACAGGCACAATACAATGAGCAGTTCTTC.

The chain joins TRBV5-4 to TRBJ2-5; 11 bases match TRBD2. There are 16 residues in the CDR3. CDR1 and CDR2 from the germline V gene are SGHNT and YYREEE (reference sequence). The trim removed 2 bases at V and 5 bases at J, leaving 8 bases unmatched. CDR3 nucleotides: TGTGCCAGCAGCTTATTAGCGGGGGGGCCGGTGGAGACCCAGTACTTC. This sequence encodes CASSLLAGGPVETQYF.

The rearrangement joins TRBV28 to TRBJ2-5; D gene uncertain. Trimming took 1 base from V and 4 from J, leaving 13 bases between them. From germline, CDR1 is MDHEN and CDR2 SYDVKM. The CDR3 contains 15 residues. This chain's CDR3 is CASSLFNRRGETQYF. CDR3 DNA: TGTGCCAGCAGTTTATTTAATCGAAGAGGAGAGACCCAGTACTTC. Supplemented by reference TRBV28 and TRBJ2-5, the full variable domain reads DVKVTQSSRYLVKRTGEKVFLECVQDMDHENMFWYRQDPGLGLRLIYFSYDVKMKEKGDIPEGYSVSREKKERFSLILESASTNQTSMYLCASSLFNRRGETQYFGPGTRLLVL.